This T cell receptor beta chain was sequenced in a study of OX40 agonist ivuxolimab in advanced cancers. About the investigation overall: Ivuxolimab was a fully human IgG2 agonistic monoclonal antibody targeting the costimulatory receptor OX40 (CD134). Three dose-escalation patients achieved partial responses, one with hepatocellular carcinoma and two with cutaneous melanoma. Patients were allowed to have had prior anti-PD-1, anti-PD-L1 or anti-CTLA-4 therapy, and around 40% of the dose-escalation patients had previously received checkpoint inhibitors. The paper covers the monotherapy dose-escalation part of the phase I ivuxolimab trial, which included N of about 50 patients. The purpose of peripheral TCRbeta sequencing was to test whether ivuxolimab changed TCR sequence diversity and led to clonal T-cell expansion. Intravenous ivuxolimab was administered to patients every 2 weeks at six dose levels: 0.01, 0.1, 0.3, 1.5, 3 and 10 mg/kg. Among the roughly 52 dose-escalation patients, around 20 had hepatocellular carcinoma, roughly 15 melanoma, 9 renal cell carcinoma and 9 head and neck cancer. The dose-escalation cohort was roughly 80% male with a mean age of about 58 years, ranging from about 23 to 85.

For sequencing of the TCRbeta CDR3 region, genomic DNA was extracted from the sorted cells. The immunoSEQ Assay was used for sequencing of TCRbeta CDR3 regions. TCRdb carries this immuneACCESS record with in-frame sequences only. Its versions omit some clonotypes, under half of them owing to an unresolved V gene in the studies checked, with the rest unexplained. The sample table records some 80,000 clones; 85% to 90% of these occur just once. The ten largest clones capture around 2.5% of the sample. Paper-wide results and their limitations: At doses of 0.1 to 3.0 mg/kg, clonal expansion of both CD4+ and CD8+ blood T cells was observed from baseline to week 6. Partial responders in the 0.1-3.0 mg/kg groups had among the lowest normalized peripheral clonal expansion, especially among CD8+ T cells. After ivuxolimab, more expanded clones were found on average in CD8+ T cells than in CD4+ T cells. Which antigens the clonally expanded peripheral T cells were specific for was not determined. Low levels of normalized T-cell clonal expansion were also seen in some nonresponding patients.

The trial excluded patients who had a history of autoimmune disease or who were on systemic immunosuppression. Peripheral blood for TCR sequencing was collected from all dose cohorts at baseline, on cycle 4 day 1, and on cycle 7 day 1. The samples were taken from a phase I, first-in-human, multicenter, open-label dose-escalation trial of ivuxolimab. Adults with locally advanced or metastatic head and neck squamous cell, hepatocellular, melanoma or renal cell carcinoma were enrolled in the trial. Before TCR sequencing, CD4+ and CD8+ T cells were separately sorted from peripheral blood. For this clone: What this receptor recognizes is not known. No much larger clonotype is one base removed from it; base qualities were not supplied.

Measured from the cysteine to the phenylalanine, the CDR3 is 15 residues long. Only the CDR3 part of the read is kept: 45 bases, read in frame from the first base. A distance of 15 bases separates the germline ends of V and J, which lose 3 bases and 4 bases respectively. Per the germline V gene, SGHTA is the CDR1 and FQGNSA is the CDR2. The sequence derives from an adult with an advanced solid tumor such as melanoma, head and neck, liver or kidney cancer. In this chain, TRBV7-2 is recombined with TRBJ1-2; too little of a D gene remains to name it. The starting material was CD4+ or CD8+ T cells sorted from blood, obtained in a trial of the OX40 agonist ivuxolimab. The nucleotides read TGTGCCAGCAGCTTTCTGTTCGGACCGAGCTATGGCTACACCTTC. This sequence encodes CASSFLFGPSYGYTF.